This T cell receptor beta chain derives from a study of T cell responses to AZD1222 COVID-19 vaccine. The ends lost 5 bases at V and 4 bases at J; junction bases unmatched: 5. The CDR3 is 14 amino acids. Germline CDR1 and CDR2: MRHNA and SNTAGT. TCRdb's table, derived via immunoSEQ multiplex PCR, lists solely in-frame clones and lacks some. The profile shows about 120,000 clones, around 90% of them singletons. This clone was counted only a few times. Antigen specificity is unknown. Study findings and constraints: The sample set comprised mostly white British donors with more females, and clonal diversity was possibly underestimated.

This receptor was obtained from an adult who received the MenACWY meningococcal vaccine as a control. The source was peripheral blood, collected 28 days after the second dose of the MenACWY control vaccine. V is TRBV6-4 and J is TRBJ2-3, with 8 bases lining up with TRBD1. The CDR3 nucleotides are TGTGCCAGCAGTCAAGGGACAGGAGCAGATACGCAGTATTTT. Translation: CASSQGTGADTQYF.